Below, 2 T cell receptor beta chains from the same sample are listed, as sequenced in a study of OX40 agonist ivuxolimab in advanced cancers. TCRdb's table, derived via immunoSEQ multiplex PCR, lists solely in-frame clones and lacks some. The sample shows tens of thousands of clones, roughly 90% of them seen only once. Material: CD4+ or CD8+ T cells sorted from blood, obtained in a trial of the OX40 agonist ivuxolimab. Receptors were obtained from an adult with an advanced solid tumor such as melanoma, head and neck, liver or kidney cancer.

The J gene is TRBJ2-7, the V gene TRBV4-1; possibly TRBD1 for D (6 bases). Trimming shortened V by 0 bases and J by 5 bases, and 26 bases separated the two germline ends. Germline values: CDR1 MGHRA, CDR2 YSYEKL. This CDR3 is 19 amino acids long. The CDR3: CASSQDPLGTGTLSDEQYF. The DNA of the CDR3 is TGCGCCAGCAGCCAAGATCCTCTGGGCACAGGGACCCTTAGCGACGAGCAGTACTTC.

The V and J genes are TRBV5-6 and TRBJ2-5, with 7 bases identical to TRBD1. The germline CDR1 and CDR2 sequences are SGHDT and YYEEEE. With 1 base clipped from V and 5 bases from J, the junction kept 14 bases outside the gene matches. The CDR3 sequence is 17 residues long. The CDR3 region is CASSLWHRDRVGETQYF. CDR3 DNA sequence: TGTGCCAGCAGCTTGTGGCACCGGGACAGAGTGGGCGAGACCCAGTACTTC.